The rows below give T cell receptor beta chains drawn from one sample of a study of neurological immune-mediated disorders. One entry per CDR3 protein, called by TCRdb with MiXCR from the 5' RACE reads. The sample shows about 26,000 distinct CDR3 sequences, 2.5% to 4% of them seen only once. The sample consisted of PBMCs. The receptors originated from a woman between 25 and 40 years old with multiple sclerosis. Both conserved end residues are part of each CDR3. Each record gives: CDR3 DNA, CDR3 protein, D gene, J gene, clone size, CDR3 length, V gene. D genes are given only for firm matches. Only part of the rows carry a size: once, few, many, or a class if the clone is expanded.

cdr3_nt: TGCAGTGCGGACCGCAACAGGGTGAGTCAGCCCCAGCATTTT
cdr3_aa: CSADRNRVSQPQHF
d_call: -
j_call: TRBJ1-5
clone_size: many
cdr3_length: 14
v_call: TRBV20-1

cdr3_nt: TGCAGTGTTACAGGGGCAAAAGATTCCTACGAGCAGTACTTC
cdr3_aa: CSVTGAKDSYEQYF
d_call: TRBD1
j_call: TRBJ2-7
clone_size: many
cdr3_length: 14
v_call: TRBV20-1

cdr3_nt: TGTGCCAGCAGCGTCACAGATGCTAGCACAGATACGCAGTATTTT
cdr3_aa: CASSVTDASTDTQYF
d_call: -
j_call: TRBJ2-3
clone_size: many
cdr3_length: 15
v_call: TRBV9

cdr3_nt: TGTGCCAGCCTCCCGGGACTAGCGGGAGGGCATGAGCAGTTCTTC
cdr3_aa: CASLPGLAGGHEQFF
d_call: TRBD2
j_call: TRBJ2-1
clone_size: many
cdr3_length: 15
v_call: TRBV12-3/TRBV12-4

cdr3_nt: TGCAGTGCACATACAGGGATGACAGATACGCAGTATTTT
cdr3_aa: CSAHTGMTDTQYF
d_call: -
j_call: TRBJ2-3
clone_size: many
cdr3_length: 13
v_call: TRBV20-1

cdr3_nt: TGTGCCAGCAGTTGGGGGGGCCCTAATAAATTTGAGCAGTACTTC
cdr3_aa: CASSWGGPNKFEQYF
d_call: -
j_call: TRBJ2-7
clone_size: many
cdr3_length: 15
v_call: TRBV28

cdr3_nt: TGCGCCAGCAGCCAAGATTGGGCGGGGAATCAGCCCCAGAATTTT
cdr3_aa: CASSQDWAGNQPQNF
d_call: -
j_call: TRBJ1-5
clone_size: many
cdr3_length: 15
v_call: TRBV4-3

cdr3_nt: TGTGCCAGCACTTCGAGGGGTAGGGGTGCAGATACGCAGTATTTT
cdr3_aa: CASTSRGRGADTQYF
d_call: -
j_call: TRBJ2-3
clone_size: many
cdr3_length: 15
v_call: TRBV27

cdr3_nt: TGCGCCAGCAGCTTGAGCGGGGTGCGCGAGCAGTACTTC
cdr3_aa: CASSLSGVREQYF
d_call: TRBD2
j_call: TRBJ2-7
clone_size: many
cdr3_length: 13
v_call: TRBV5-1

cdr3_nt: TGTGCCAGCAGTTTATATTGGGTTGGTGGAAATGAGCAGTTCTTC
cdr3_aa: CASSLYWVGGNEQFF
d_call: -
j_call: TRBJ2-1
clone_size: many
cdr3_length: 15
v_call: TRBV27

cdr3_nt: TGTGCCAGCAGCTACCCGCAGTACGTCAGGCCCGAAGCTTTCTTT
cdr3_aa: CASSYPQYVRPEAFF
d_call: -
j_call: TRBJ1-1
clone_size: many
cdr3_length: 15
v_call: TRBV5-8

cdr3_nt: TGTGCCAGCAGCTTAGTTCCGGTGGATGAAGCTTTCTTT
cdr3_aa: CASSLVPVDEAFF
d_call: -
j_call: TRBJ1-1
clone_size: many
cdr3_length: 13
v_call: TRBV7-2

cdr3_nt: TGCGCCAGCAGCCCTGGACAGGGGGCTCAGCCCCAGCATTTT
cdr3_aa: CASSPGQGAQPQHF
d_call: TRBD1
j_call: TRBJ1-5
clone_size: few
cdr3_length: 14
v_call: TRBV5-1

cdr3_nt: TGTGCCAGCAGACGACTAGCAGCCCGGGCTGAGCAGTTCTTC
cdr3_aa: CASRRLAARAEQFF
d_call: TRBD2
j_call: TRBJ2-1
clone_size: many
cdr3_length: 14
v_call: TRBV6-2/TRBV6-3

cdr3_nt: TGTGCCAGCAGCTTCTCGGGAAAACGGGCAGATACGCAGTATTTT
cdr3_aa: CASSFSGKRADTQYF
d_call: -
j_call: TRBJ2-3
clone_size: many
cdr3_length: 15
v_call: TRBV7-2

cdr3_nt: TGCAGCGCAGCCAGGACCAATGAGCAGTTCTTC
cdr3_aa: CSAARTNEQFF
d_call: -
j_call: TRBJ2-1
clone_size: many
cdr3_length: 11
v_call: TRBV29-1

cdr3_nt: TGTGCCAGCAGTCCCCGTCTCAGGGGGGTCCCAGATACGCAGTATTTT
cdr3_aa: CASSPRLRGVPDTQYF
d_call: -
j_call: TRBJ2-3
clone_size: many
cdr3_length: 16
v_call: TRBV12-3/TRBV12-4

cdr3_nt: TGCGCCAGCAGCTCACAGGGAGGAGATCAGCCCCAGAATTTT
cdr3_aa: CASSSQGGDQPQNF
d_call: -
j_call: TRBJ1-5
clone_size: -
cdr3_length: 14
v_call: TRBV5-1

cdr3_nt: TGTGCCAGCAGCTTAGTGGATGGGGGATACAAGGCCGGGGAGCTGTTTTTT
cdr3_aa: CASSLVDGGYKAGELFF
d_call: -
j_call: TRBJ2-2
clone_size: many
cdr3_length: 17
v_call: TRBV7-9

cdr3_nt: TGTGCCAGCAGTCCAAAGGGACTAGCGGGAGGTCTGACCCAGTACTTC
cdr3_aa: CASSPKGLAGGLTQYF
d_call: TRBD2
j_call: TRBJ2-5
clone_size: many
cdr3_length: 16
v_call: TRBV12-3/TRBV12-4

cdr3_nt: TGCAGTGCTAGAGGGGGACTAGCGGGAGGATCGTCCTACAATGAGCAGTTCTTC
cdr3_aa: CSARGGLAGGSSYNEQFF
d_call: TRBD2
j_call: TRBJ2-1
clone_size: many
cdr3_length: 18
v_call: TRBV20-1

cdr3_nt: TGCAGTGCTAGTTTCTTTCCGACAGACCTAGCCAAAAACATTCAGTACTTC
cdr3_aa: CSASFFPTDLAKNIQYF
d_call: -
j_call: TRBJ2-4
clone_size: few
cdr3_length: 17
v_call: TRBV20-1

cdr3_nt: TGTGCCAGCAGTTTACTCGGGAGCTCTGGAAACACCATATATTTT
cdr3_aa: CASSLLGSSGNTIYF
d_call: -
j_call: TRBJ1-3
clone_size: many
cdr3_length: 15
v_call: TRBV12-3/TRBV12-4

cdr3_nt: TGTGCCAGCAGCCCGTGGCTCCCGCGAAACACAGATACGCAGTATTTT
cdr3_aa: CASSPWLPRNTDTQYF
d_call: -
j_call: TRBJ2-3
clone_size: many
cdr3_length: 16
v_call: TRBV7-6